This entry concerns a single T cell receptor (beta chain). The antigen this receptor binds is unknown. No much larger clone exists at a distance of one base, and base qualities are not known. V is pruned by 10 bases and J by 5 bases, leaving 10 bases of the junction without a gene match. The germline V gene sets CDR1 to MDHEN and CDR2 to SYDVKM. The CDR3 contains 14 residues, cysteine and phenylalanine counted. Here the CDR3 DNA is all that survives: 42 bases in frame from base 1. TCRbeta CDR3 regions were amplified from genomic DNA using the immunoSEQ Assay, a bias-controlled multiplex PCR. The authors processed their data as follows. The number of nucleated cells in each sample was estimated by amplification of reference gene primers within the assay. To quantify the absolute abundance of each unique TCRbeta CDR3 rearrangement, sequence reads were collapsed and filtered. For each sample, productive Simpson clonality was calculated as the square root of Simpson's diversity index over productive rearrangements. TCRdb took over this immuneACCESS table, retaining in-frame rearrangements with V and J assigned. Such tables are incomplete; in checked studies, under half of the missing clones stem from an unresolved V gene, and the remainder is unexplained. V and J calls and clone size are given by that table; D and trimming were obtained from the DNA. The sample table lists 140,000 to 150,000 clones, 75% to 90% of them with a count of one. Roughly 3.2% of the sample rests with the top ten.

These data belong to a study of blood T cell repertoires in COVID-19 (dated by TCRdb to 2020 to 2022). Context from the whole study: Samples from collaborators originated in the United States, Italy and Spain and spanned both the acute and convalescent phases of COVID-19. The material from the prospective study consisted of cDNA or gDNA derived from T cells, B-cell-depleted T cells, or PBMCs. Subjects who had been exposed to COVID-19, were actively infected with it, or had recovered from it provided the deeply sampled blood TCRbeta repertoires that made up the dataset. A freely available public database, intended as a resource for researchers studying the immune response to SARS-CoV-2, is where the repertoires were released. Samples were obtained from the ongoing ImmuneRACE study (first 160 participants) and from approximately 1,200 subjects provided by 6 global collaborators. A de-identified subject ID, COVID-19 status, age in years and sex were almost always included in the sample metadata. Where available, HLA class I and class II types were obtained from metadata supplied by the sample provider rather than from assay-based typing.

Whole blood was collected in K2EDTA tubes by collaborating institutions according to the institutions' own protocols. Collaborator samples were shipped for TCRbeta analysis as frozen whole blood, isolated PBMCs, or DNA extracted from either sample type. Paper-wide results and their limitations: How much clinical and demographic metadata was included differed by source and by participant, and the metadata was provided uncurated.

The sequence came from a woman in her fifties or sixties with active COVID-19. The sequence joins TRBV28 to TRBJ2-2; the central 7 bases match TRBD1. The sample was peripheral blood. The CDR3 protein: CATKGQSATGELFF. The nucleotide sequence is TGTGCCACGAAGGGACAGTCAGCAACCGGGGAGCTGTTTTTT. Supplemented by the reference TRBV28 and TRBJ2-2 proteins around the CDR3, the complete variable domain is DVKVTQSSRYLVKRTGEKVFLECVQDMDHENMFWYRQDPGLGLRLIYFSYDVKMKEKGDIPEGYSVSREKKERFSLILESASTNQTSMYLCATKGQSATGELFFGEGSRLTVL.